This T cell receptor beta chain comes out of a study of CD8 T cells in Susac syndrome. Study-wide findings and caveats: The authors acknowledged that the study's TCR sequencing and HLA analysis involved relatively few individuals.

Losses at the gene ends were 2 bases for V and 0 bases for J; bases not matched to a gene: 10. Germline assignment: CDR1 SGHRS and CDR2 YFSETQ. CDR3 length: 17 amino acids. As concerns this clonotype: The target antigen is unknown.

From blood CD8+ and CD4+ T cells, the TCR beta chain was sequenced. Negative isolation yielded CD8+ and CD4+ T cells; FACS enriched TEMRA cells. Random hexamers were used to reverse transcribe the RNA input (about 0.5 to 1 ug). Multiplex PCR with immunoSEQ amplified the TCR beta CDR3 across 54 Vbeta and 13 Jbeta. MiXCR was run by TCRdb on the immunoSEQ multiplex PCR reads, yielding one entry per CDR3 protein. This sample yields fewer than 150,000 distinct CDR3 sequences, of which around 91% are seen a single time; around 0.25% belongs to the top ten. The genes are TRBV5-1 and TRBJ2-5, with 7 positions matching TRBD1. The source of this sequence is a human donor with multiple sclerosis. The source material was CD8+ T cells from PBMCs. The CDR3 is CASSFTGTDTYQETQYF. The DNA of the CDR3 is TGCGCCAGCAGCTTCACCGGGACAGATACGTACCAAGAGACCCAGTACTTC.